The T cell receptor beta chain described here comes from a study of CD8 T cells in ankylosing spondylitis. Findings and limits, study-wide: Within ankylosing spondylitis blood, a TCR beta motif made up of several highly homologous variants appeared to be characteristic. Clones linked to the disease showed a CD8+ phenotype. They occurred at relatively low frequencies in peripheral blood.

Note on this clonotype: Its antigen is not known.

It was by quantitative 5'-RACE with molecular barcodes that TCR beta libraries were made. MiXCR, run by TCRdb on the 5' RACE reads, gives a single entry per CDR3 protein. Here the sample spans 650,000 to 800,000 distinct CDR3 sequences, under 20% being singletons. The source of this sequence is a male donor with ankylosing spondylitis. Sequencing used blood, either unsorted or a sorted T cell fraction (not recorded which).

CDR3 protein: CASSLSPGLAGPPDTQYF. The CDR3 region has the DNA TGTGCCAGCAGCTTAAGCCCCGGACTAGCGGGCCCCCCCGATACGCAGTATTTT. V is TRBV11-2 and J is TRBJ2-3; 11 bases line up with TRBD2. The CDR3 has 18 amino acids. J was trimmed by 6 bases and V by 2 bases; bases with no gene match: 13. Germline loops: CDR1 SGHAT, CDR2 FQNNGV.